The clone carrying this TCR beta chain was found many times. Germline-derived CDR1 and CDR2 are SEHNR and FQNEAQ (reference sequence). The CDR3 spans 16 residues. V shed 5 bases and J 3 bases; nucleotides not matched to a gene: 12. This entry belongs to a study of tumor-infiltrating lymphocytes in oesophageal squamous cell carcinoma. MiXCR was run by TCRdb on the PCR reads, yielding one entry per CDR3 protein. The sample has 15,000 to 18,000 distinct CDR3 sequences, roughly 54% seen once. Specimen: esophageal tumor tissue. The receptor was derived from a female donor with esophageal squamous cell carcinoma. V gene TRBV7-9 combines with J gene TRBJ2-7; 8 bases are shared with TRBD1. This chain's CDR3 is CASSRPGQETSYEQYF. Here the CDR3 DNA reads TGTGCCAGCAGCCGCCCGGGACAGGAAACAAGCTACGAGCAGTACTTC.